These 8 T cell receptor beta chains were sequenced from one sample in a study of CD8 T cells in Susac syndrome. The authors reverse transcribed 0.5 to 1 ug RNA with random hexamers. TCRdb itself ran the immunoSEQ multiplex PCR reads through MiXCR, one entry per CDR3 protein. The sample consists of 150,000 to 200,000 distinct CDR3 sequences, roughly 94% of them appearing once. Sequencing used CD4+ T cells from PBMCs. These receptors originate from a human donor with multiple sclerosis.

This chain links TRBV30 with TRBJ1-2; D not resolved. The CDR3 runs 13 residues. Germline lookup yields CDR1 GTSNPN and CDR2 SVGIG (reference sequence). Trimming left V 3 bases short and J 8 bases short, with 16 bases between. The CDR3 DNA sequence: TGTGCCTGGAGGTTCGTGGGCGTGCAAGGCTACACCTTC. Residues: CAWRFVGVQGYTF.

The rearrangement joins TRBV18 to TRBJ2-7; no clear D. V lost 3 bases and J lost 5, with 14 bases in between. CDR3 length: 14 amino acids. The germline V gene has CDR1 KGHSH and CDR2 LQKENI. CDR3 nucleotide sequence: TGTGCCAGCTCACCTGTTCTCGGCCTCCACGAGCAGTACTTC. It specifies CASSPVLGLHEQYF.

V and J are TRBV5-1 and TRBJ1-4; D is unresolved. Germline CDR1 SGHRS, CDR2 YFSETQ. Trimming left V 0 bases short and J 1 base short, with 4 bases between. This CDR3 comprises 14 residues. CDR3 in DNA: TGCGCCAGCAGCTTGGGCCAAACTAATGAAAAACTGTTTTTT. Protein product: CASSLGQTNEKLFF.

The chain has TRBV19 and TRBJ1-1; the D is unclear. This CDR3 has 11 residues. Germline V gives CDR1 LNHDA, CDR2 SQIVND (reference sequence). V lost 11 bases to trimming and J lost 0 bases, with 7 bases between them. CDR3 DNA: TGTGCCTGCAGTGTGAACACTGAAGCTTTCTTT. Its translation: CACSVNTEAFF.

The V call is TRBV29-1, the J call TRBJ1-2, with D perhaps matching TRBD1 (6 bases). Trimming shortened V by 6 bases and J by 2 bases, and 13 bases separated the two germline ends. The CDR3 runs to 13 residues. The germline V gene encodes CDR1 SQVTM and CDR2 ANQGSEA. CDR3 in amino acids: CSVPRQGNYGYTF. In DNA form, the CDR3 reads TGCAGCGTGCCCCGGCAGGGGAACTATGGCTACACCTTC.

This clonotype occurred once. This sequence joins TRBV28 and TRBJ1-1; 9 bases align to TRBD1. CDR3 length equals 15 residues. The germline gives CDR1 MDHEN, CDR2 SYDVKM. Trimming removed 0 bases from V and 4 bases from J; junction bases left unmatched: 3. The CDR3 loop reads CASSLWDRGSTEAFF. DNA of the CDR3: TGTGCCAGCAGTTTATGGGACAGGGGTTCCACTGAAGCTTTCTTT.

The CDR3 loop is CSVTGVPNYGYTF. Here the CDR3 DNA reads TGCAGCGTGACAGGGGTTCCAAACTATGGCTACACCTTC. The J gene is TRBJ1-2, the V gene TRBV29-1; 8 nucleotides align to TRBD1. This CDR3 has 13 residues. J lost 2 bases, V lost 6 bases, and 5 bases had no gene match. Germline CDR1 is SQVTM and CDR2 is ANQGSEA.

The chain couples TRBV9 to TRBJ2-7; D not resolved. V lost 3 bases and J lost 0, with 13 bases in between. Germline CDR1 is SGDLS and CDR2 is YYNGEE. This CDR3 has 15 residues. CDR3 coding DNA: TGTGCCAGCAGCGCGGGCACGACTGTCTCCTACGAGCAGTACTTC. Amino acid sequence: CASSAGTTVSYEQYF.